The rows below give T cell receptor beta chains drawn from one sample of a study of T cell responses to AZD1222 COVID-19 vaccine. This table comes from immunoSEQ multiplex PCR, and its TCRdb copy is limited to in-frame clones, with some not included. The data contain under 140,000 clones, around 85% of them seen just once; the ten biggest clones take up 3.5% to 5%. This material consisted of peripheral blood, taken on day 0 of AZD1222 vaccination. The source of these receptors is an adult in good health. CDR3s include the opening cysteine and the closing phenylalanine or tryptophan. A D gene is named only where the DNA matches it firmly. Some rows have no size entry. The others give once, few or many, or a class for an expanded clone.

CDR3aa,CDR3nt,abundance,d_gene,v_gene,j_gene
CATSEGGWGPLGEKLFF,TGTGCCACCAGTGAAGGGGGGTGGGGACCGCTCGGGGAAAAACTGTTTTTT,-,-,TRBV24-1,TRBJ1-4
CASSGTPRTGELFF,TGTGCCAGTAGCGGGACCCCGCGGACCGGGGAGCTGTTTTTT,-,TRBD2,TRBV28,TRBJ2-2
CASSVAGSEQYF,TGTGCCAGCAGCGTAGCAGGAAGCGAGCAGTACTTC,-,-,TRBV9,TRBJ2-7
CASSPFRGNYGYTF,TGTGCCAGCAGTCCCTTCAGGGGAAACTATGGCTACACCTTC,-,-,TRBV28,TRBJ1-2
CATSRDRGLGTEAFF,TGTGCCACATCCCGGGACAGGGGGCTCGGCACTGAAGCTTTCTTT,-,TRBD1,TRBV24-1,TRBJ1-1
CASSETGLGYTF,TGCGCCAGCAGTGAGACGGGATTAGGCTACACCTTC,-,-,TRBV10-1,TRBJ1-2
CASSQARGRYEQYF,TGCGCCAGCAGCCAAGCAAGGGGTCGGTACGAGCAGTACTTC,once,-,TRBV4-1,TRBJ2-7
CASSLANQGARANEKLFF,TGCGCCAGCAGCTTGGCCAATCAGGGGGCGAGGGCGAATGAAAAACTGTTTTTT,-,TRBD1,TRBV5-1,TRBJ1-4
CASSLVRSRPDKNTEAFF,TGTGCCAGCAGCTTAGTTAGGTCGCGGCCAGACAAGAACACTGAAGCTTTCTTT,-,-,TRBV13,TRBJ1-1
CASSKGRDSSYEQYF,TGTGCCAGTAGTAAGGGACGGGACAGCTCCTACGAGCAGTACTTC,once,TRBD1,TRBV19,TRBJ2-7
CASSLAGQGGTEAFF,TGTGCCAGCAGCTTAGCCGGACAGGGCGGCACTGAAGCTTTCTTT,few,TRBD1,TRBV7-2,TRBJ1-1
CASSLTNTGELFF,TGTGCCAGCAGCTTAACGAACACCGGGGAGCTGTTTTTT,-,-,TRBV11-3,TRBJ2-2
CASSPSARQGARGYTF,TGTGCCAGCTCACCAAGCGCGCGACAGGGGGCGCGAGGCTACACCTTC,-,TRBD1,TRBV18,TRBJ1-2
CASSKDRDDEKLFF,TGTGCCAGTAGTAAGGACAGGGATGACGAAAAACTGTTTTTT,-,TRBD1,TRBV19,TRBJ1-4
CASSSQGAMGNQPQHF,TGTGCCAGCAGTTCCCAGGGGGCGATGGGCAATCAGCCCCAGCATTTT,few,TRBD1,TRBV7-2,TRBJ1-5
CASSPIDSLNTEAFF,TGTGCCAGCAGTCCGATAGACAGTTTGAACACTGAAGCTTTCTTT,few,-,TRBV11-2,TRBJ1-1
CAWSVVGLGTDTQYF,TGTGCCTGGAGTGTAGTCGGGTTGGGCACAGATACGCAGTATTTT,-,-,TRBV30,TRBJ2-3
CAISEGRGRGEQYF,TGTGCCATCAGTGAGGGCAGGGGGCGAGGCGAGCAGTACTTC,-,TRBD1,TRBV10-3,TRBJ2-7
CAKKRGRPADTQYF,TGTGCCAAGAAGCGGGGGCGCCCGGCAGATACGCAGTATTTT,once,TRBD2,TRBV19,TRBJ2-3
CASSLEQDIYGYTF,TGTGCCAGCAGCTTGGAGCAGGACATCTATGGCTACACCTTC,-,-,TRBV5-5,TRBJ1-2
CATSRDLGGPEGYTF,TGTGCCACCAGCAGAGATCTGGGGGGGCCGGAGGGCTACACCTTC,-,-,TRBV15,TRBJ1-2
CASSLAEVEETQYF,TGCGCCAGCAGCTTGGCCGAGGTGGAAGAGACCCAGTACTTC,-,-,TRBV5-1,TRBJ2-5
CASSLGTGGISYEQYF,TGTGCCAGCAGTTTAGGGACAGGGGGTATCTCCTACGAGCAGTACTTC,-,TRBD1,TRBV28,TRBJ2-7
CASSLTSPGVYEQYF,TGTGCCAGCAGTCTTACGTCCCCTGGGGTTTACGAGCAGTACTTC,-,-,TRBV6-2/TRBV6-3,TRBJ2-7
CASSITGGFNEQYF,TGCGCCAGCAGTATCACAGGGGGCTTCAACGAGCAGTACTTC,-,TRBD1,TRBV5-1,TRBJ2-7
CASSSVAGGHNEQFF,TGTGCCAGTAGTTCCGTAGCGGGGGGTCACAATGAGCAGTTCTTC,-,TRBD2,TRBV19,TRBJ2-1